The 8 T cell receptor beta chains in this list originate from one sample, sequenced in a study of long-term antiretroviral therapy in people with HIV (dated by TCRdb to between 2021 and 2023). The immunoSEQ hsTCRB v3.0 assay was used at survey level resolution to sequence the TRB variable region. The immuneACCESS repertoire file appears here via TCRdb, limited to in-frame rearrangements. These files lack a portion of the clones; in checked studies, under half of the deficit traces to unresolved V genes, and the cause of the others is not known. This sample is represented by tens of thousands of clones; 70% to 90% of them were singletons. Of the sample, roughly 4% is held by the ten largest clones. Sequences were derived from unsorted PBMCs, sampled 0.8 years before starting antiretroviral therapy. All receptors come from a man aged 18 to 29 with HIV.

The rearrangement joins TRBV30 to TRBJ2-3, with D possibly TRBD1 on 6 matching bases. This CDR3 is 12 amino acids long. CDR1 and CDR2 from the germline V gene are GTSNPN and SVGIG (reference sequence). Trimming removed 4 bases from V and 14 bases from J, with 19 bases in between. The CDR3 sequence: CAWTTQTGSGYF. DNA of the CDR3: TGTGCCTGGACCACACAGACAGGTTCTGGGTATTTT.

This rearrangement joins TRBV5-6 to TRBJ1-2, with no clear D. Germline lookup yields CDR1 SGHDT and CDR2 YYEEEE. CDR3 size: 14 residues. V dropped 2 bases and J dropped 1 base, with 9 bases sitting between them. CDR3 nucleotide sequence: TGTGCCAGCAGCTTTCCCCGGAATAACTATGGCTACACCTTC. Its translation is CASSFPRNNYGYTF.

This sequence joins TRBV4-3 and TRBJ1-1, with D unresolved. CDR3 length: 14 amino acids. Trimming shortened V by 0 bases and J by 5 bases, and 10 bases separated the two germline ends. Germline V gene lookup returns CDR1 LGHNA and CDR2 YSLEER. The chain's CDR3 is CASSQELRETEAFF. In DNA, the CDR3 is TGCGCCAGCAGCCAAGAGTTAAGGGAAACTGAAGCTTTCTTT.

This chain links TRBV19 with TRBJ1-1, with D possibly being TRBD1 (5 bases). There are 13 residues in the CDR3. Germline CDR1 is LNHDA and CDR2 is SQIVND (reference sequence). Trimming removed 7 bases at V and 0 bases at J, with 9 bases between. The chain's CDR3 is CASTTEMNTEAFF. CDR3 DNA sequence: TGTGCCAGTACGACAGAGATGAACACTGAAGCTTTCTTT.

The V call is TRBV7-6, the J call TRBJ2-3; no clear D gene. The germline gives CDR1 SGHVS, CDR2 FNYEAQ. V dropped 6 bases and J dropped 2 bases, with 18 bases sitting between them. The CDR3 extends over 16 amino acids. The CDR3, as DNA: TGTGCCAGCAGTACCCCCGGGCCGGCCCCCACAGATACGCAGTATTTT. This encodes CASSTPGPAPTDTQYF.

The gene calls are TRBV5-6 and TRBJ1-4, with TRBD1 as a possible D gene (6 bases). V dropped 0 bases and J dropped 0 bases, with 9 bases sitting between them. CDR3 length: 16 amino acids. CDR1 is SGHDT and CDR2 is YYEEEE in the germline V gene. The CDR3 sequence: CASSLVGGSTNEKLFF. Written as DNA, the CDR3 is TGTGCCAGCAGCTTGGTAGGGGGTTCAACTAATGAAAAACTGTTTTTT.

This chain joins TRBV28 and TRBJ2-7; 8 positions match TRBD1. Germline V gives CDR1 MDHEN, CDR2 SYDVKM. V shed 3 bases, J shed 12 bases, and the junction held 13 bases outside the gene matches. This CDR3 spans 14 amino acids. DNA of the CDR3: TGTGCCAGCAGTTTGAGGACAGGGCCTGCTAGGTTGTACTTC. Translated: CASSLRTGPARLYF.

V and J are TRBV7-2 and TRBJ2-7; D gene unclear. Trimming left V 5 bases short and J 6 bases short, with 17 bases between. The CDR3 runs to 14 residues. Germline CDR1 reads SGHTA; CDR2 reads FQGNSA. CDR3 residues: CASSRSVGVFEQYF. The CDR3 DNA follows: TGTGCCAGCAGCCGATCTGTAGGTGTCTTCGAGCAGTACTTC.